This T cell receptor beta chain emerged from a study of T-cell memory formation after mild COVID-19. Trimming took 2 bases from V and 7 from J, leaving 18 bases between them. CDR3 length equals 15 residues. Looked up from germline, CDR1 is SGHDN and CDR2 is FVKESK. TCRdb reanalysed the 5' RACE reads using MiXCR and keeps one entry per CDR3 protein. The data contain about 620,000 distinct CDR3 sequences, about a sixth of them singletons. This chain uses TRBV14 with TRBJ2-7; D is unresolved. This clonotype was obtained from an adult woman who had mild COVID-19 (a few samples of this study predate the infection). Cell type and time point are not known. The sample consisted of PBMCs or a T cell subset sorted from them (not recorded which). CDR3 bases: TGTGCCAGCAGCCAAAGACTTTCGGGTCCTTTAGAGCAGTACTTC. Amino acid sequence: CASSQRLSGPLEQYF. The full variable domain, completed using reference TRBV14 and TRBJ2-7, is EAGVTQFPSHSVIEKGQTVTLRCDPISGHDNLYWYRRVMGKEIKFLLHFVKESKQDESGMPNNRFLAERTGGTYSTLKVQPAELEDSGVYFCASSQRLSGPLEQYFGPGTRLTVT.